The 14 T cell receptor beta chains below come from one sample, sequenced in a study of identical twins. TCRdb ran MiXCR on the 5' RACE reads and lists one entry per CDR3 protein. The table includes over 550,000 distinct CDR3 sequences, roughly 7.2% detected once. The sample was also reused in another study, on yellow fever vaccine responses in identical twins.

Sample: PBMCs. The receptors derive from a young woman in good health.

The chain recombines TRBV7-9 with TRBJ2-7; D perhaps matches TRBD2 (6 bases). This CDR3 contains 17 residues. Germline CDR1 SEHNR, CDR2 FQNEAQ (reference sequence). Trimming removed 5 bases from V and 0 bases from J, with 20 bases in between. Here the CDR3 reads CASSGLPGGISSYEQYV. The CDR3 nucleotides read TGTGCCAGCAGCGGCCTCCCTGGGGGGATAAGCTCCTACGAGCAGTACGTC.

The sample holds a few counts of this clonotype. The V and J genes are TRBV5-1 and TRBJ2-3; 8 bases are shared with TRBD1. This CDR3 contains 16 residues. V shed 4 bases, J shed 3 bases, and the junction held 10 bases outside the gene matches. Germline loops: CDR1 SGHRS, CDR2 YFSETQ. Here the CDR3 reads CASSGRGQGATDTQYF. The CDR3 region has the DNA TGCGCCAGCAGCGGCCGAGGACAGGGCGCGACAGATACGCAGTATTTT.

This clonotype was seen more than once but under ten times. V gene TRBV12-3 or TRBV12-4 combines with J gene TRBJ2-7; no firm D call. This CDR3 is 15 amino acids long. V dropped 1 base and J dropped 2 bases, with 12 bases sitting between them. As DNA, the CDR3 is TGTGCCAGCAGTTTAGTCTCCCGAAACGCCTACGAGCAGTACTTC. Translating it yields CASSLVSRNAYEQYF.

This clonotype has a handful of counts. The genes are TRBV4-1 and TRBJ1-4, with D perhaps TRBD1 (6 bases). The CDR3 is 18 amino acids. Germline CDR1 and CDR2: MGHRA and YSYEKL. Trimming took 4 bases from V and 0 from J, leaving 18 bases between them. The CDR3 region has the DNA TGCGCCAGCAGCCCGGGAAAGGACAGACTCGCAACTAATGAAAAACTGTTTTTT. Translated: CASSPGKDRLATNEKLFF.

This clonotype turned up a few times. V is TRBV6-1 and J is TRBJ2-3; 8 bases are a match to TRBD1. Germline CDR1 and CDR2: MNHNS and SASEGT. V lost 5 bases to trimming and J lost 0 bases; unmatched junction nucleotides: 10. The CDR3 has 17 amino acids. The CDR3 nucleotides are TGTGCCAGCAGTCGTTCTACAGGGGGAACTAGCACAGATACGCAGTATTTT. This encodes CASSRSTGGTSTDTQYF.

Many counts were recorded for this clonotype. The chain employs TRBV12-3 or TRBV12-4 and TRBJ2-3, with TRBD2 matching over 8 bases. The CDR3 is 16 amino acids. The junction had 5 bases not matched to a gene; V was cut back by 1 base and J by 2 bases. The CDR3 sequence is CASSLVGREITDTQYF. The CDR3 region has the DNA TGTGCCAGCAGTTTAGTCGGGAGGGAGATCACAGATACGCAGTATTTT.

This clonotype occurred many times. The rearrangement joins TRBV27 to TRBJ2-3; weak D call: TRBD2 (6 bases). Germline CDR1 reads MNHEY; CDR2 reads SMNVEV (reference sequence). The CDR3 extends over 15 amino acids. V was pared by 7 bases and J by 3 bases, with 17 bases between. CDR3 nucleotide sequence: TGTGCCAGCACGGGGGACCTGGGAGAGACAGATACGCAGTATTTT. Residues: CASTGDLGETDTQYF.

The V call is TRBV10-3, the J call TRBJ2-1; TRBD2 matches 12 bases. Looked up from germline, CDR1 is ENHRY and CDR2 is SYGVKD. With V trimmed by 3 bases and J by 4 bases, 4 bases remained unmatched. The CDR3 consists of 16 residues. The CDR3 DNA is TGTGCCATCAGTGACTCGACTAGCGGGAGTTACAATGAGCAGTTCTTC. Its protein product is CAISDSTSGSYNEQFF.

There are many counts of this clonotype. The rearrangement links TRBV29-1 to TRBJ2-5; D may be TRBD2 (5 bases). Germline V lookup: CDR1 SQVTM, CDR2 ANQGSEA. The length of the CDR3 is 12 residues. With 2 bases removed from V and 5 bases from J, the gap between germline ends came to 9 bases. The CDR3 loop is CSVELASETQYF. The DNA of the CDR3 is TGCAGCGTTGAACTAGCTAGCGAGACCCAGTACTTC.

This clonotype was observed a handful of times. V gene TRBV10-3 combines with J gene TRBJ2-7, with no clear D. Trimming pared 3 bases from V and 9 bases from J, leaving 12 bases between. Germline CDR1 ENHRY, CDR2 SYGVKD. CDR3 length: 12 amino acids. The CDR3 coding sequence is TGTGCCATCAGTGAAGCAGGCAAACTGCAGTACTTC. It specifies CAISEAGKLQYF.

This clonotype was recorded many times. The chain has TRBV9 and TRBJ2-2, with 14 bases lining up with TRBD2. Looked up from germline, CDR1 is SGDLS and CDR2 is YYNGEE. This CDR3 has 16 residues. V lost 4 bases to trimming and J lost 5 bases; unmatched junction nucleotides: 4. Here the CDR3 reads CASSSRLAGGTGELFF. CDR3 sequence (DNA): TGTGCCAGCAGCTCACGACTAGCGGGAGGGACCGGGGAGCTGTTTTTT. Full variable domain (rest looked up from reference TRBV9 and TRBJ2-2): DSGVTQTPKHLITATGQRVTLRCSPRSGDLSVYWYQQSLDQGLQFLIQYYNGEERAKGNILERFSAQQFPDLHSELNLSSLELGDSALYFCASSSRLAGGTGELFFGEGSRLTVL.

The table lists this clonotype with many counts. The chain recombines TRBV27 with TRBJ2-2; 8 bases are shared with TRBD2. This CDR3 is 18 amino acids long. Germline V CDR1 and CDR2: MNHEY, SMNVEV (reference sequence). V was pared by 4 bases and J by 1 base, with 11 bases of the junction left unmatched. The CDR3 bases are TGTGCCAGCAGTTCGCTTTCCGGGACTAGAGTGAACACCGGGGAGCTGTTTTTT. Translation gives CASSSLSGTRVNTGELFF.

This clonotype was detected a few times. V and J are TRBV5-1 and TRBJ2-7, with D possibly being TRBD2 (6 bases). Germline assignment: CDR1 SGHRS and CDR2 YFSETQ. CDR3 length equals 14 residues. The ends were cut back, 1 base at V and 3 bases at J, with 11 bases in the middle. The CDR3 reads CASSLTSSVYEQYF. The CDR3 coding sequence is TGCGCCAGCAGCTTGACGTCTAGCGTCTACGAGCAGTACTTC.

The chain has TRBV11-1 and TRBJ1-2; no reliable D call. The V gene's germline CDR1 is SGHAT and CDR2 FQDESV (reference sequence). CDR3 length equals 15 residues. Trimming stripped 5 bases from V and 5 bases from J, with 18 bases between. CDR3 DNA sequence: TGTGCCAGCAGCGCCTCCCTCGGAGGGAAGTATGGCTACACCTTC. It yields the protein CASSASLGGKYGYTF.